These 19 T cell receptor beta chains share one sample of origin, sequenced in a study of blood T cell repertoires in COVID-19 (TCRdb year 2020). The method was the immunoSEQ multiplex PCR assay. Here the immuneACCESS table is served through TCRdb, limited to in-frame sequences with V and J called. Missing clones are a known gap in these copies; in checked studies unresolved V genes cover under half, and the rest lacks a known reason. The sample data list approximately 250,000 clones, and roughly 84% of these were observed just once. Approximately 1.4% of the sample rests with the top ten. Sequenced sample: peripheral blood. Every receptor here comes from a woman in her thirties or forties who had recovered from COVID-19.

This chain links TRBV7-9 with TRBJ2-1; D might be TRBD1 (6 bases). The germline V gene has CDR1 SEHNR and CDR2 FQNEAQ (reference sequence). This CDR3 spans 16 amino acids. The ends were cut back, 5 bases at V and 5 bases at J, with 19 bases in the middle. Here the CDR3 reads CASSPQTGRRDNEQFF. CDR3 DNA: TGTGCCAGCAGCCCCCAAACAGGGCGGCGGGACAATGAGCAGTTCTTC.

There are a few counts of this clone. The chain combines TRBV28 with TRBJ2-7, with D tentatively TRBD1 (6 bases). The CDR3 extends over 14 amino acids. The V gene lost 8 bases and the J gene lost 2 bases, with 16 bases spanning the gap. From germline, CDR1 is MDHEN and CDR2 SYDVKM. The CDR3 is CASYPAGEAYEQYF. In DNA form, the CDR3 reads TGTGCCAGCTACCCTGCAGGGGAAGCCTACGAGCAGTACTTC. The full variable domain, its missing parts supplied by reference TRBV28 and TRBJ2-7, is DVKVTQSSRYLVKRTGEKVFLECVQDMDHENMFWYRQDPGLGLRLIYFSYDVKMKEKGDIPEGYSVSREKKERFSLILESASTNQTSMYLCASYPAGEAYEQYFGPGTRLTVT.

This clone was seen once. The V and J genes are TRBV7-9 and TRBJ1-6, with 10 bases matching TRBD1. CDR1 SEHNR and CDR2 FQNEAQ come from the germline V gene (reference sequence). The CDR3 has 17 amino acids. The V gene end was trimmed by 5 bases and the J gene end by 0 bases; junction bases not matched to a gene: 4. The CDR3 region is CASSPGQGDSYNSPLHF. The CDR3 DNA reads as TGTGCCAGCAGCCCAGGACAGGGGGACTCCTATAATTCACCCCTCCACTTT.

V and J are TRBV6-5 and TRBJ1-4; 9 nucleotides match TRBD1. CDR1 and CDR2 from the germline V gene are MNHEY and SVGAGI. The CDR3 spans 15 residues. Trimming cost V 3 bases and J 4 bases; bases outside gene matches: 3. The CDR3 region has the DNA TGTGCCAGCAGTTATGGGACAGGGCGTAATGAAAAACTGTTTTTT. Translation gives CASSYGTGRNEKLFF.

This clone was seen a single time. The chain carries TRBV2 and TRBJ2-2; D possibly corresponds to TRBD1 (6 bases). The CDR3 covers 13 residues. CDR1 is SNHLY, CDR2 FYNNEI, per germline. V dropped 4 bases and J dropped 7 bases, with 10 bases sitting between them. As DNA, the CDR3 is TGTGCCAGCAGTGTGGGGGCTGGCGGGGAGCTGTTTTTT. Encoded protein: CASSVGAGGELFF.

This clone was seen only once. The chain has TRBV7-2 and TRBJ2-5; no clear D. The CDR3 length is 13 residues. The germline CDR1 and CDR2 sequences are SGHTA and FQGNSA. V was pared by 5 bases and J by 2 bases, with 9 bases between. The CDR3 bases are TGTGCCAGCAGCCCCCCCAGTCAAGAGACCCAGTACTTC. It codes for CASSPPSQETQYF.

The chain recombines TRBV19 with TRBJ2-7, with a weak D call TRBD1 (5 bases). Trimming removed 0 bases at V and 0 bases at J, with 15 bases between. This CDR3 region has 17 residues. Germline lookup yields CDR1 LNHDA and CDR2 SQIVND (reference sequence). This CDR3 reads CASSIDGWQGRSYEQYF. CDR3 nucleotides: TGTGCCAGTAGTATAGATGGCTGGCAGGGCCGCTCCTACGAGCAGTACTTC.

This chain links TRBV2 with TRBJ2-2, with D maybe TRBD1 (6 bases). The CDR3 is 13 amino acids. V was trimmed by 4 bases and J by 5 bases, leaving 8 bases between them. CDR1 is SNHLY, CDR2 FYNNEI, per germline. The CDR3 sequence: CASSADRTGELFF. CDR3 bases: TGTGCCAGCAGTGCAGACAGGACCGGGGAGCTGTTTTTT.

This clone is a singleton in its sample. V usage is TRBV2 and J usage is TRBJ1-1, with TRBD1 matching over 7 bases. The CDR3 is made up of 14 amino acids. Germline values: CDR1 SNHLY, CDR2 FYNNEI. V shed 3 bases, J shed 6 bases, and the junction held 7 bases outside the gene matches. The DNA for the CDR3 is TGTGCCAGCAGTGACCCAGGGGGTGCTCCTGAAGCTTTCTTT. Amino acid sequence: CASSDPGGAPEAFF.

The chain recombines TRBV6-5 with TRBJ1-1; D is possibly TRBD1 (5 bases). From germline, CDR1 is MNHEY and CDR2 SVGAGI. This CDR3 is built from 13 residues. Trimming removed 4 bases at V and 1 base at J, with 7 bases between. This chain's CDR3 is CASSLGQNTEAFF. The CDR3 coding sequence is TGTGCCAGCAGTTTAGGACAGAACACTGAAGCTTTCTTT.

This chain links TRBV29-1 with TRBJ2-3; the match to TRBD2 covers 16 bases. Germline CDR1 and CDR2: SQVTM and ANQGSEA. V was clipped by 5 bases and J by 3 bases; unmatched bases: 2. The CDR3 length is 15 residues. CDR3 region: CSVQGLAGGTDTQYF. In DNA form, the CDR3 reads TGCAGCGTTCAGGGACTAGCGGGGGGGACAGATACGCAGTATTTT.

The count of this clone is one. The chain recombines TRBV19 with TRBJ1-2, with D perhaps matching TRBD1 (6 bases). CDR3 length equals 14 residues. V was trimmed by 3 bases and J by 2 bases, leaving 10 bases between them. Germline assignment: CDR1 LNHDA and CDR2 SQIVND (reference sequence). The CDR3 sequence: CASSITGKNYGYTF. DNA of the CDR3: TGTGCCAGTAGTATTACAGGGAAGAACTATGGCTACACCTTC.

V gene TRBV27 combines with J gene TRBJ2-1; the D gene is possibly TRBD2 (6 bases). The germline gives CDR1 MNHEY, CDR2 SMNVEV (reference sequence). The ends were cut back, 6 bases at V and 0 bases at J, with 12 bases in the middle. The CDR3 length is 15 residues. The CDR3 DNA follows: TGTGCCAGCAGGCGGGACGCCTCCTCCTACAATGAGCAGTTCTTC. Protein product: CASRRDASSYNEQFF.

The chain links TRBV11-3 to TRBJ1-1; D remains unclear. V was shortened by 3 bases and J by 1 base, with 9 bases between the two germline ends. This CDR3 has 14 amino acids. Per the germline V gene, CDR1 is SGHNT and CDR2 is YENEEA. The CDR3: CASSLGAGNTEAFF. As DNA, the CDR3 is TGTGCCAGCAGCTTGGGAGCGGGGAACACTGAAGCTTTCTTT.

The chain recombines TRBV28 with TRBJ1-5; no reliable D call. Trimming took off 2 bases at V and 7 bases at J, with 15 bases between the two ends. Germline V gene data show CDR1 as MDHEN and CDR2 as SYDVKM. The CDR3 is made up of 15 amino acids. The CDR3 reads CASSLRSRRPQPQHF. The DNA of the CDR3 is TGTGCCAGCAGTTTAAGATCAAGGAGGCCCCAGCCCCAGCATTTT.

The CDR3 DNA follows: TGTGCCTGGAGTTCCCAGGGGGCTAGCAATCAGCCCCAGCATTTT. Encoded protein: CAWSSQGASNQPQHF. V and J are TRBV30 and TRBJ1-5; 8 bases are shared with TRBD1. Unmatched junction bases numbered 3, after V lost 2 bases and J lost 0 bases. The germline gives CDR1 GTSNPN, CDR2 SVGIG (reference sequence). The CDR3 extends over 15 amino acids.

The chain carries TRBV18 and TRBJ2-1, with D possibly being TRBD2 (6 bases). V was trimmed by 4 bases and J by 7 bases, leaving 17 bases between them. Germline loops: CDR1 KGHSH, CDR2 LQKENI. CDR3 size: 15 residues. The CDR3 region is CASSRGSGRTNEQFF. The CDR3 DNA is TGTGCCAGCTCACGCGGGTCTGGGAGGACGAATGAGCAGTTCTTC.

Worth noting for this clone: The same CDR3 is also encoded by other DNA sequences in this sample. This chain joins TRBV5-1 and TRBJ1-3, with 7 bases aligning to TRBD1. CDR1 is SGHRS, CDR2 YFSETQ, per germline. The CDR3 has 14 amino acids. V trimming: 4 bases; J trimming: 1 base; junction bases outside the gene matches: 2. The CDR3 DNA reads as TGCGCCAGCAGCCGGACAGGATCTGGAAACACCATATATTTT. Its protein product is CASSRTGSGNTIYF.

This chain joins TRBV5-1 and TRBJ2-5; 10 bases map to TRBD2. The CDR3 is 15 residues long. V lost 1 base and J lost 5; bases outside the gene matches: 5. Germline CDR1 SGHRS, CDR2 YFSETQ. The CDR3 here is CASSLSGGAGETQYF. As DNA, the CDR3 is TGCGCCAGCAGCTTGAGCGGGGGGGCCGGGGAGACCCAGTACTTC. Full variable domain (outside the CDR3, taken from reference TRBV5-1 and TRBJ2-5): KAGVTQTPRYLIKTRGQQVTLSCSPISGHRSVSWYQQTPGQGLQFLFEYFSETQRNKGNFPGRFSGRQFSNSRSEMNVSTLELGDSALYLCASSLSGGAGETQYFGPGTRLLVL.